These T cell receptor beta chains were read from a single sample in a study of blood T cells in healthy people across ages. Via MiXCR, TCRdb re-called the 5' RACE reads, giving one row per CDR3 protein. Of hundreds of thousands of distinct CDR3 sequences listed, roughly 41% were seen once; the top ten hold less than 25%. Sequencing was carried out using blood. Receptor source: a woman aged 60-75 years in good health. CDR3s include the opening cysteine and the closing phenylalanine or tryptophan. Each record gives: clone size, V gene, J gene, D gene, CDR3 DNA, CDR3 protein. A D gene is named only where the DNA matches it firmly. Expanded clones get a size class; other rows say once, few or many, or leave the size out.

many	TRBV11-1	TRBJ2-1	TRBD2	TGTGCCAGCAGGGATCCGGGAGGGTCCAACAATGAGCAGTTCTTC	CASRDPGGSNNEQFF
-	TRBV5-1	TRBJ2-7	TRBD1	TGCGCCAGCAGCTCCCAGACAGGGCAATACGAGCAGTACTTC	CASSSQTGQYEQYF
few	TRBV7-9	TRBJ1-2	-	TGTGCCAGCAGCCTTACCGGGACAAATAACTATGGCTACACCTTC	CASSLTGTNNYGYTF
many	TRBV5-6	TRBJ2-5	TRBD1	TGTGCCAGCAGAAAACAGGGGGCGATTCAAGAGACCCAGTACTTC	CASRKQGAIQETQYF
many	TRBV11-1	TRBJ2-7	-	TGTGCCAGCAGCCCCGTTAGCCCGGACAGTCGCCTTTACGAGCAGTACTTC	CASSPVSPDSRLYEQYF
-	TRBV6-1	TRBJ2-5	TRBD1	TGTGCCAGCAGTGAAGGGGTCTGGGACAGGGACGGGGAGACCCAGTACTTC	CASSEGVWDRDGETQYF
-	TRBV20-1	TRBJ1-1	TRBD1	TGCAGTGCTAGAGTCCGACAGGGGAACACTGAAGCTTTCTTT	CSARVRQGNTEAFF
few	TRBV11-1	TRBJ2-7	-	TGTGCCAGCAGCGCTCTAGGGCGGAGCTCCTACGAGCAGTACTTC	CASSALGRSSYEQYF
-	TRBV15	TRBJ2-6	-	TGTGCCACCAGCAGAGATTTTTCTGGGGCCAACGTCCTGACTTTC	CATSRDFSGANVLTF
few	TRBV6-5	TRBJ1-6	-	TGTGCCAGCAGTTACTCGGACCCTAGAGACTCACCCCTCCACTTT	CASSYSDPRDSPLHF
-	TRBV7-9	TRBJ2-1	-	TGTGCCAGCAGCTTAGGAATTAGAGGGAATGAGCAGTTCTTC	CASSLGIRGNEQFF
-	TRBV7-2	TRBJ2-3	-	TGTGCCCGCAGCTTAAATGCCTTAACCACAGATACGCAGTATTTT	CARSLNALTTDTQYF
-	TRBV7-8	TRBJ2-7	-	TGTGCCAGCAGCTTAGTTAGCCTCGAGCAGTACTTC	CASSLVSLEQYF
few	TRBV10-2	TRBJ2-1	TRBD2	TGCGCCAGCAGTGAGTCAAGCGGGGGTGACGGTGAGCAGTTCTTC	CASSESSGGDGEQFF
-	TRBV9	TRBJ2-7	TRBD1	TGTGCCAGCAGCGTGACAGGGTCTACCTACGAGCAGTACTTC	CASSVTGSTYEQYF
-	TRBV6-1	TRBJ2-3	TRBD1	TGTGCCAGCAGCTCAATTCCGGACAGGGGGCATGAAGATACGCAGTATTTT	CASSSIPDRGHEDTQYF
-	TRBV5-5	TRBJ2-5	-	TGTGCCAGCAGCCCGGCGGGCAGAGAAGAGACCCAGTACTTC	CASSPAGREETQYF
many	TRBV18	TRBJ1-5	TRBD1	TGTGCCAGCTCACCGCCGACAGGGGCGAGGGGACAGCCCCAGCATTTT	CASSPPTGARGQPQHF
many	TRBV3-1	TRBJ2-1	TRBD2	TGTGCCAGCAGCCAACATAGCGGGGGGCCAAACTACAATGAGCAGTTCTTC	CASSQHSGGPNYNEQFF
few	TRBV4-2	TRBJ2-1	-	TGTGCCAGCAGCCAAGTTGATTCTAGGGGTCTCTCCTACAATGAGCAGTTCTTC	CASSQVDSRGLSYNEQFF
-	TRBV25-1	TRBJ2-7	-	TGTGCCAGCAGTGGAGGGGCCGGGCAACGGATCGAGCAGTACTTC	CASSGGAGQRIEQYF
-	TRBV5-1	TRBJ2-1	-	TGCGCCAGCAGCGGACCCGGACAGTCTTACAATGAGCAGTTCTTC	CASSGPGQSYNEQFF
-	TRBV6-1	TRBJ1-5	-	TGTGCCAGCAGAACAACAGGGTACGGCAATCAGCCCCAGCATTTT	CASRTTGYGNQPQHF
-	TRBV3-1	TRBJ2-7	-	TGTGCCAGCAGCCAAGTTCTTACCTCGGGTGACAACGAGCAGTACTTC	CASSQVLTSGDNEQYF
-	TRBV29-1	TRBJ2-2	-	TGCAGCGTTAACGAGAACACCGGGGAGCTGTTTTTT	CSVNENTGELFF
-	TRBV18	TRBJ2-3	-	TGTGCCGGCTCACCACGCACAGATACGCAGTATTTT	CAGSPRTDTQYF
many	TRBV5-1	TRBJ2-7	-	TGCGCCAGCAGCTTGGGGACGGACTCCTACGAGCAGTACTTC	CASSLGTDSYEQYF
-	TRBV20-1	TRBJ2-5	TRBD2	TGCAGTGCTAGTGGGCGGGGGGCTACATCGGAGGCCCAGTACTTC	CSASGRGATSEAQYF
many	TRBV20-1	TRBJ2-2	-	TGCAGTGCTAGACATATCACTGAGGGGGAGCTGTTTTTT	CSARHITEGELFF
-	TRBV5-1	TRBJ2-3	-	TGCGCCAGCACCACCCCAGGTACGGCAGATACGCAGTATTTT	CASTTPGTADTQYF
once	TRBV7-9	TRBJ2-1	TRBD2	TGTGCCAGCAGCTTAGTCGAGGGACTAGCGGGGGTCAATGAGCAGTTCTTC	CASSLVEGLAGVNEQFF
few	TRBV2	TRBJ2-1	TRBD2	TGTGCCAGCAGTGTGCTAGCGGGGGGGGAAGGTGAGCAGTTCTTC	CASSVLAGGEGEQFF